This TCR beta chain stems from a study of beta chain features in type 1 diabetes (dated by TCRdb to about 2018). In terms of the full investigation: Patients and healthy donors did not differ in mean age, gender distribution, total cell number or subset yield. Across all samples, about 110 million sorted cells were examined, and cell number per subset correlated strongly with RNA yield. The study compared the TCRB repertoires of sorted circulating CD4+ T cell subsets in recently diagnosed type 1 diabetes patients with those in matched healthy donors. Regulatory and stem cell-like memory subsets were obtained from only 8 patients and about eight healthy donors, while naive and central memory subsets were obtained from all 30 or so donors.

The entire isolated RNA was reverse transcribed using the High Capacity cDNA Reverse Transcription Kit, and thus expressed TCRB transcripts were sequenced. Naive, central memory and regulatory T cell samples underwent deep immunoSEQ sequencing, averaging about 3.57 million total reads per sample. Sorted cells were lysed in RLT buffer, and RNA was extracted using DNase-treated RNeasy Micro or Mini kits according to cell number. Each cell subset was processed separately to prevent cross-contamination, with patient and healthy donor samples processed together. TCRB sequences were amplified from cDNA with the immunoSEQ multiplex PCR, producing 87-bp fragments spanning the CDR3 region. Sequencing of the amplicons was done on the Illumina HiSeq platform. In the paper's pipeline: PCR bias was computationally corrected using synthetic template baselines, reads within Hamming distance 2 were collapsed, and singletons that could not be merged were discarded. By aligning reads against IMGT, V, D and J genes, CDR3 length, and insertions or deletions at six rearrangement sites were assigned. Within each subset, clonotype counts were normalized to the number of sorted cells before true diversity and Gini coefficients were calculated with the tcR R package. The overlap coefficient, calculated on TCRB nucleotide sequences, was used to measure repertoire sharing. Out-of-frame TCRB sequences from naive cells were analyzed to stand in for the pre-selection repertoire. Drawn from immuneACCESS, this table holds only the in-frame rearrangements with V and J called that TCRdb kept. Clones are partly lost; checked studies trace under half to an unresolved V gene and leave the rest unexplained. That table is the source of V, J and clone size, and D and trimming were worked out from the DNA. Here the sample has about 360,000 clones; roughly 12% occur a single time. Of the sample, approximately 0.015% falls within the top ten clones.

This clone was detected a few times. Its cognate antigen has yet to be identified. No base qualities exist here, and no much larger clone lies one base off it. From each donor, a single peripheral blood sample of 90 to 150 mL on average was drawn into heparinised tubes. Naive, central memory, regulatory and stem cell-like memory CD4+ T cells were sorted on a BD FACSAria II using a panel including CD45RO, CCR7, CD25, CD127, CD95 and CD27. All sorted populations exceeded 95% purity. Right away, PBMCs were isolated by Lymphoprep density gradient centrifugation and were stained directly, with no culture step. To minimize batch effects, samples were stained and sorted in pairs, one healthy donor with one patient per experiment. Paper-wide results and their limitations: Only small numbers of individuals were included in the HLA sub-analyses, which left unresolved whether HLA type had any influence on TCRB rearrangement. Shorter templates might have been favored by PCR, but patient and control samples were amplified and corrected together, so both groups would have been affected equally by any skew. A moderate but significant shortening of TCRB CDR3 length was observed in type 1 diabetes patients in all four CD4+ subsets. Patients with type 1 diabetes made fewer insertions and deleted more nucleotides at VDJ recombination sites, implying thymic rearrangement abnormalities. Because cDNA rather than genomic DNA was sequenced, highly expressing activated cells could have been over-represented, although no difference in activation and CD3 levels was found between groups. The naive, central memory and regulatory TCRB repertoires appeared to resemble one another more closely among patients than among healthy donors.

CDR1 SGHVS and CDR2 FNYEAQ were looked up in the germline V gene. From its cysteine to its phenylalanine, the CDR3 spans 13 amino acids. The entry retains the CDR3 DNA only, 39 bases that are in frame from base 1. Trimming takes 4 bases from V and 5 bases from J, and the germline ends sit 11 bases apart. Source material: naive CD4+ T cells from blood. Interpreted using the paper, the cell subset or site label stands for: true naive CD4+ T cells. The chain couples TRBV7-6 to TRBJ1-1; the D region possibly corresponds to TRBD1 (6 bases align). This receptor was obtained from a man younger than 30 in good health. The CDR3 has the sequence CASSSNRDTEAFF. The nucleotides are TGTGCCAGCAGCTCTAACAGGGATACTGAAGCTTTCTTT.